This T cell receptor beta chain was captured in a study of blood T cells in healthy people across ages. V gave up 0 bases and J gave up 3 bases, with 12 bases separating them. Germline V gene lookup returns CDR1 SGHRS and CDR2 YFSETQ. The CDR3 consists of 15 residues. It was with a sample-barcoded 5' primer and a J-beta primer mix that a second PCR of roughly 6 to 12 cycles was run. TCRdb recomputed calls from the 5' RACE reads with MiXCR, one row per CDR3 protein. The sample consists of fewer than 900,000 distinct CDR3 sequences, 49% of them appearing once. In terms of origin and age, donors were healthy Caucasian individuals from Russia aged about 6 to 90. Each of the donors had approximately 10 milliliters of peripheral blood drawn into EDTA-treated Vacutainer tubes. No fewer than 6 micrograms of total RNA were isolated from every sample.

The sequenced sample consisted of blood. This clonotype originated in a woman aged 55 to 70 in good health. The chain links TRBV5-1 to TRBJ1-1; D is unclear. The DNA for the CDR3 is TGCGCCAGCAGCTTGGGCGCCCCGAGGGACACTGAAGCTTTCTTT. Encoded protein: CASSLGAPRDTEAFF. Variable domain in full (rest from reference TRBV5-1 and TRBJ1-1): KAGVTQTPRYLIKTRGQQVTLSCSPISGHRSVSWYQQTPGQGLQFLFEYFSETQRNKGNFPGRFSGRQFSNSRSEMNVSTLELGDSALYLCASSLGAPRDTEAFFGQGTRLTVV.